These 10 T cell receptor beta chains were all obtained from the same sample, sequenced in a study of control samples from healthy donors and cancer patients. Clones were sequenced by immunoSEQ multiplex PCR, and TCRdb holds only the in-frame ones, with some missing. This sample has 120,000 or so clones, with 85% to 90% found just once. The specimen was PBMCs. These receptors were obtained from a woman between 55 and 75 years old with lung cancer.

The chain recombines TRBV4-1 with TRBJ1-1; D is possibly TRBD1 (5 bases). V was shortened by 2 bases and J by 2 bases, with 12 bases between the two germline ends. CDR1 and CDR2 (germline): MGHRA, YSYEKL. The length of the CDR3 is 15 residues. The chain's CDR3 is CASSQPRRGNTEAFF. In nucleotides, the CDR3 is TGCGCCAGCAGCCAACCGAGGCGGGGCAACACTGAAGCTTTCTTT.

V gene TRBV11-2 combines with J gene TRBJ2-7, with TRBD1 matching 10 bases. Looked up from germline, CDR1 is SGHAT and CDR2 is FQNNGV. After removal of 0 bases from V and 3 bases from J, the junction contained 8 bases not matched to a gene. There are 17 residues in the CDR3. CDR3 residues: CASSLDGGTGDIYEQYF. CDR3 nucleotide sequence: TGTGCCAGCAGCTTAGATGGGGGGACAGGGGATATCTACGAGCAGTACTTC.

The V and J genes are TRBV10-3 and TRBJ2-3, with D uncertain. Trimming removed 8 bases from V and 7 bases from J, with 10 bases in between. The CDR3 has 11 residues. CDR1 ENHRY and CDR2 SYGVKD come from the germline V gene. CDR3 sequence: CAILAGNTQYF. The CDR3, as DNA: TGTGCCATCCTTGCTGGGAATACGCAGTATTTT.

This chain links TRBV9 with TRBJ1-5; 7 positions match TRBD1. The germline V gene has CDR1 SGDLS and CDR2 YYNGEE. Trimming removed 3 bases from V and 5 bases from J; junction bases left unmatched: 5. The CDR3 has 14 residues. The CDR3 is CASSADQGDQPQHF. The CDR3 bases are TGTGCCAGCAGCGCAGACCAGGGGGATCAGCCCCAGCATTTT.

The rearrangement joins TRBV29-1 to TRBJ2-1; TRBD2 aligns across 10 bases. V trimming: 1 base; J trimming: 5 bases; junction bases outside the gene matches: 8. The CDR3 consists of 16 residues. Germline CDR1 and CDR2: SQVTM and ANQGSEA. The CDR3 coding sequence is TGCAGCGTTGAAGTATTAGCGGGAGGAGGCAACAATGAGCAGTTCTTC. Translated, it gives CSVEVLAGGGNNEQFF.

This clone was observed a single time. The chain recombines TRBV7-8 with TRBJ2-1; D gene uncertain. The V end was cut by 2 bases, the J end by 2 bases, with 4 bases between. Germline V gene lookup returns CDR1 SGHVS and CDR2 FQNEAQ. This CDR3 comprises 13 residues. CDR3 in DNA: TGTGCCAGCAGCTTACCGCCCTACAATGAGCAGTTCTTC. It translates to CASSLPPYNEQFF.

V and J are TRBV7-3 and TRBJ1-1, with 8 bases fitting TRBD1. V lost 3 bases to trimming and J lost 2 bases; unmatched junction nucleotides: 2. The CDR3 is 14 residues long. Per germline, CDR1 SGHTA and CDR2 FQGTGA. CDR3 coding DNA: TGTGCCAGCAGCTTGCAGGGGGCTAACACTGAAGCTTTCTTT. It is translated as CASSLQGANTEAFF.

This sequence joins TRBV18 and TRBJ1-2, with TRBD1 matching 7 bases. Trimming at V came to 2 bases and at J to 7 bases, leaving 4 bases not matched to a gene. The germline CDR1 and CDR2 sequences are KGHSH and LQKENI. The CDR3 covers 13 residues. CDR3: CASSPDRDFGYTF. The DNA for the CDR3 is TGTGCCAGCTCACCAGACAGGGACTTTGGCTACACCTTC. Together with reference TRBV18 and TRBJ1-2, the CDR3 gives the full variable domain: NAGVMQNPRHLVRRRGQEARLRCSPMKGHSHVYWYRQLPEEGLKFMVYLQKENIIDESGMPKERFSAEFPKEGPSILRIQQVVRGDSAAYFCASSPDRDFGYTFGSGTRLTVV.

The CDR3 spells CASSRTGGGYGYTF. DNA for the CDR3: TGTGCCAGCAGCCGAACAGGGGGTGGCTATGGCTACACCTTC. This chain links TRBV4-2 with TRBJ1-2, with 8 bases fitting TRBD1. CDR1 and CDR2 (germline): LGHNA, YNFKEQ. V was clipped by 4 bases and J by 4 bases; unmatched bases: 5. The CDR3 covers 14 residues.

V usage is TRBV24-1 and J usage is TRBJ1-1, with D maybe TRBD1 (6 bases). Germline CDR1 and CDR2: KGHDR and SFDVKD. The CDR3 is made up of 15 amino acids. V was cut by 4 bases and J by 2 bases, with 13 bases left in between. The CDR3 loop reads CATSDSGTLNTEAFF. CDR3 DNA: TGTGCCACCAGTGACTCCGGGACACTAAACACTGAAGCTTTCTTT.